This passage covers 27 T cell receptor beta chains from one sample sequenced in a study of cytomegalovirus exposure and HLA in healthy donors. The primer mix had 60 Vbeta and 13 Jbeta primers. TCRdb's table, derived via immunoSEQ multiplex PCR, lists solely in-frame clones and lacks some. The table lists 110,000 or so clones, about 79% of them singletons. Sample: PBMCs. The receptors come from a human donor in good health.

J is TRBJ2-2 and V is TRBV7-8; 7 bases are a match to TRBD2. The length of the CDR3 is 16 residues. Germline trimming cut 1 base from V and 1 base from J; bases unmatched to any gene: 3. The germline CDR1 and CDR2 sequences are SGHVS and FQNEAQ. The CDR3 region is CASSLGGGRNTGELFF. The CDR3 DNA sequence: TGTGCCAGCAGCTTAGGCGGCGGGAGGAACACCGGGGAGCTGTTTTTT.

The CDR3 region is CASSPTATGKGYTF. The CDR3 DNA is TGTGCCAGCAGTCCTACTGCGACAGGAAAGGGCTACACCTTC. The chain uses TRBV6-5 and TRBJ1-2, with a possible D match to TRBD1 (6 bases). Trimming stripped 5 bases from V and 8 bases from J, with 18 bases between. CDR1 is MNHEY, CDR2 SVGAGI, per germline. The CDR3 extends over 14 amino acids.

CDR3 protein: CASRRAGIDTQYF. For the CDR3, the DNA is TGTGCCAGTAGGAGGGCCGGGATAGATACGCAGTATTTT. The chain has TRBV7-2 and TRBJ2-3, with D possibly matching TRBD2 (6 bases). V was pared by 9 bases and J by 5 bases, with 15 bases between. The CDR3 spans 13 residues. CDR1 and CDR2 from the germline V gene are SGHTA and FQGNSA. Full variable domain (remainder filled in from reference TRBV7-2 and TRBJ2-3): GAGVSQSPSNKVTEKGKDVELRCDPISGHTALYWYRQSLGQGLEFLIYFQGNSAPDKSGLPSDRFSAERTGGSVSTLTIQRTQQEDSAVYLCASRRAGIDTQYFGPGTRLTVL.

This sequence joins TRBV4-1 and TRBJ1-4, with 7 bases lining up with TRBD1. Trimming at V came to 1 base and at J to 8 bases, leaving 7 bases not matched to a gene. This CDR3 has 15 residues. Germline-derived CDR1 and CDR2 are MGHRA and YSYEKL. The CDR3 DNA reads as TGCGCCAGCAGCCAAGTGGGGGGACAGCGGGAAAAACTGTTTTTT. It yields the protein CASSQVGGQREKLFF.

This chain connects TRBV28 to TRBJ2-7, with 11 nucleotides matching TRBD2. The germline V gene has CDR1 MDHEN and CDR2 SYDVKM. V dropped 1 base and J dropped 9; count of bases not matched to a gene: 8. This CDR3 spans 15 amino acids. The CDR3 region is CASSLFASGGSGQYF. For the CDR3, the DNA is TGTGCCAGCAGTTTATTTGCTAGCGGGGGGTCGGGGCAGTACTTC.

This chain links TRBV7-8 with TRBJ1-5, with D possibly being TRBD1 (5 bases). From germline, CDR1 is SGHVS and CDR2 FQNEAQ. The length of the CDR3 is 16 residues. V was pared by 1 base and J by 2 bases, with 12 bases between. The CDR3 coding sequence is TGTGCCAGCAGCTTAGTCCTGGGGGGAGGCAATCAGCCCCAGCATTTT. Its protein is CASSLVLGGGNQPQHF.

The rearrangement links TRBV2 to TRBJ1-5; TRBD1 matches 9 bases. V was clipped by 5 bases and J by 4 bases; unmatched bases: 3. The CDR3 runs to 14 residues. Germline V gene sequence: CDR1 SNHLY, CDR2 FYNNEI. CDR3 coding DNA: TGTGCCAGCAGTCGACAGGGGGGAAATCAGCCCCAGCATTTT. Translated: CASSRQGGNQPQHF.

The rearrangement uses TRBV2 and TRBJ1-2; TRBD1 might be the D (5 bases). The ends were cut back, 6 bases at V and 4 bases at J, with 12 bases in the middle. The CDR3 spans 13 residues. CDR1 is SNHLY, CDR2 FYNNEI, per germline. The CDR3 spells CASRGPRSYGYTF. In DNA, the CDR3 is TGTGCCAGCAGGGGGCCTCGAAGCTATGGCTACACCTTC.

The V and J genes are TRBV28 and TRBJ2-5, with D unclear. CDR3 length equals 18 residues. The germline V gene encodes CDR1 MDHEN and CDR2 SYDVKM. Trimming removed 5 bases at V and 3 bases at J, with 25 bases between. CDR3 in DNA: TGTGCCAGCAGTCAAAATCGCCACAATAGCCGCTCAAAAGAGACCCAGTACTTC. It specifies CASSQNRHNSRSKETQYF.

CDR3 coding DNA: TGTGCCAGCAGCATGCTACCGGGACTCACCTCAGACGAGCAGTACTTC. It is translated as CASSMLPGLTSDEQYF. The rearrangement links TRBV9 to TRBJ2-7; D is perhaps TRBD2 (6 bases). Trimming took off 4 bases at V and 5 bases at J, with 22 bases between the two ends. The V gene's germline CDR1 is SGDLS and CDR2 YYNGEE. The CDR3 covers 16 residues.

The rearrangement uses TRBV18 and TRBJ2-3, with D unclear. The germline CDR1 and CDR2 sequences are KGHSH and LQKENI. Trimming pared 6 bases from V and 3 bases from J, leaving 13 bases between. The CDR3 length is 14 residues. The chain's CDR3 is CASSRDSPTDTQYF. CDR3 bases: TGTGCCAGCTCCCGTGACTCGCCTACAGATACGCAGTATTTT.

Comments on this clone: A read error may account for a junction end that differs from germline. The J gene is TRBJ1-5, the V gene TRBV15; D ambiguous. This CDR3 spans 14 amino acids. Germline V lookup: CDR1 LNHNV, CDR2 YYDKDF (reference sequence). The CDR3 nucleotides read TGTGCCACCGGCAGGAGGGATAGCAATCAGCCCCAGCATTTT. Protein product: CATGRRDSNQPQHF. The whole variable domain, filled in from reference TRBV15 and TRBJ1-5, reads DAMVIQNPRYQVTQFGKPVTLSCSQTLNHNVMYWYQQKSSQAPKLLFHYYDKDFNNEADTPDNFQSRRPNTSFCFLDIRSPGLGDTAMYLCATGRRDSNQPQHFGDGTRLSIL.

The chain carries TRBV2 and TRBJ1-1; possibly TRBD1 for D (5 bases). The CDR3 sequence is 15 residues long. V was clipped by 2 bases and J by 6 bases, with 16 bases between them. Germline V CDR1 and CDR2: SNHLY, FYNNEI. The CDR3 nucleotides read TGTGCCAGCAGTGAACGGGCCAGGGTAGGCGCTGAAGCTTTCTTT. It encodes CASSERARVGAEAFF.

CDR3 loop: CASSQGLSNTEAFF. The CDR3 DNA reads as TGCGCCAGCAGTCAGGGACTTTCGAACACTGAAGCTTTCTTT. This chain links TRBV10-1 with TRBJ1-1; D perhaps matches TRBD1 (5 bases). CDR1 is WNHNN, CDR2 SYGVQD, per germline (reference sequence). The CDR3 extends over 14 amino acids. Trimming left V 5 bases short and J 1 base short, with 11 bases between.

The chain combines TRBV30 with TRBJ2-7; D is perhaps TRBD1 (5 bases). Germline-derived CDR1 and CDR2 are GTSNPN and SVGIG (reference sequence). The germline V and J ends were trimmed by 1 base and 5 bases, with 9 bases remaining between them. The CDR3 covers 12 residues. The CDR3 loop is CAWSDWGHEQYF. The CDR3, as DNA: TGTGCCTGGAGTGACTGGGGCCACGAGCAGTACTTC. Full variable domain (outside the CDR3, taken from reference TRBV30 and TRBJ2-7): SQTIHQWPATLVQPVGSPLSLECTVEGTSNPNLYWYRQAAGRGLQLLFYSVGIGQISSEVPQNLSASRPQDRQFILSSKKLLLSDSGFYLCAWSDWGHEQYFGPGTRLTVT.

V gene TRBV5-4 combines with J gene TRBJ1-3; D is perhaps TRBD1 (5 bases). CDR3 size: 16 residues. V was pared by 4 bases and J by 0 bases, with 14 bases between. CDR1 is SGHNT, CDR2 YYREEE, per germline (reference sequence). CDR3 protein: CASSAGQGNSGNTIYF. In DNA form, the CDR3 reads TGTGCCAGCAGCGCCGGGCAGGGAAACTCTGGAAACACCATATATTTT.

The chain couples TRBV19 to TRBJ2-5; maybe TRBD2 (5 bases). The V gene lost 7 bases and the J gene lost 3 bases, with 12 bases spanning the gap. This CDR3 is 13 amino acids long. From germline, CDR1 is LNHDA and CDR2 SQIVND (reference sequence). CDR3 region: CASNKGREETQYF. CDR3 nucleotides: TGTGCCAGTAATAAAGGGCGGGAAGAGACCCAGTACTTC.

V usage is TRBV4-3 and J usage is TRBJ1-5; TRBD1 might be the D (6 bases). Germline loops: CDR1 LGHNA, CDR2 YSLEER. The CDR3 consists of 15 residues. With 0 bases removed from V and 2 bases from J, the gap between germline ends came to 8 bases. In DNA, the CDR3 is TGCGCCAGCAGCCAAGATGGACAGCGCAATCAGCCCCAGCATTTT. Amino acid sequence: CASSQDGQRNQPQHF.

This chain links TRBV7-9 with TRBJ2-2; TRBD1 aligns across 8 bases. Germline V gene sequence: CDR1 SEHNR, CDR2 FQNEAQ (reference sequence). The CDR3 has 16 residues. V shed 5 bases, J shed 4 bases, and the junction held 9 bases outside the gene matches. CDR3 loop: CASSLLIGQGTGELFF. The CDR3 nucleotides read TGTGCCAGCAGCCTTTTGATTGGACAGGGCACCGGGGAGCTGTTTTTT.

V usage is TRBV9 and J usage is TRBJ2-4; 7 bases match TRBD1. Losses at the gene ends were 3 bases for V and 6 bases for J; bases not matched to a gene: 9. This CDR3 has 15 residues. Germline values: CDR1 SGDLS, CDR2 YYNGEE. CDR3 sequence (DNA): TGTGCCAGCAGCGCGACAGGGCAAGAAGGAAACATTCAGTACTTC. As protein: CASSATGQEGNIQYF.

The rearrangement joins TRBV7-2 to TRBJ1-5, with D possibly TRBD1 on 6 matching bases. The CDR3 is 15 residues long. Trimming stripped 3 bases from V and 0 bases from J, with 9 bases between. Germline V lookup: CDR1 SGHTA, CDR2 FQGNSA. The CDR3 loop reads CASSLRGNSNQPQHF. DNA of the CDR3: TGTGCCAGCAGCTTGAGGGGGAATAGCAATCAGCCCCAGCATTTT.

This clone was observed a single time. The chain recombines TRBV18 with TRBJ2-3, with a tentative D call TRBD1 (5 bases). V shed 5 bases and J shed 2 bases, with 17 bases lying between them. The CDR3 loop spans 16 amino acids. Looked up from germline, CDR1 is KGHSH and CDR2 is LQKENI. This CDR3 reads CASSSLQGGATDTQYF. In nucleotides, the CDR3 is TGTGCCAGCTCATCACTTCAGGGTGGGGCCACAGATACGCAGTATTTT.

This chain connects TRBV7-2 to TRBJ2-7, with 8 bases lining up with TRBD2. The J segment lost 3 bases and the V segment lost 5 bases, leaving 15 bases of the junction unmatched. Germline V CDR1 and CDR2: SGHTA, FQGNSA. The CDR3 length is 17 residues. In DNA, the CDR3 is TGTGCCAGCAGCCCAAGACGGGCGGGAGGCGCCAGCTACGAGCAGTACTTC. This sequence encodes CASSPRRAGGASYEQYF.

The chain employs TRBV30 and TRBJ2-1; 7 nucleotides match TRBD1. The germline V gene encodes CDR1 GTSNPN and CDR2 SVGIG (reference sequence). The length of the CDR3 is 15 residues. Unmatched junction bases numbered 16, after V lost 4 bases and J lost 10 bases. CDR3 in amino acids: CAWTETGLSSREQFF. As DNA, the CDR3 is TGTGCCTGGACCGAGACAGGGTTAAGTAGTAGGGAGCAGTTCTTC.

The chain uses TRBV14 and TRBJ2-7; 7 nucleotides line up with TRBD2. CDR3 length equals 15 residues. V lost 1 base, J lost 5 bases, and 8 bases stayed unmatched. In germline, CDR1 is SGHDN, CDR2 FVKESK. CDR3 coding DNA: TGTGCCAGCAGCCAAGTCCGGCGGGAGACCCACGAGCAGTACTTC. Translation: CASSQVRRETHEQYF.

The CDR3 loop is CASRQGTYGYTF. CDR3 nucleotide sequence: TGTGCCAGCAGACAGGGGACCTATGGCTACACCTTC. This chain connects TRBV28 to TRBJ1-2; TRBD1 matches 7 bases. The ends lost 6 bases at V and 4 bases at J; junction bases unmatched: 2. This CDR3 comprises 12 residues. CDR1 MDHEN and CDR2 SYDVKM come from the germline V gene.

The chain combines TRBV5-4 with TRBJ2-7; 16 bases are shared with TRBD2. Germline assignment: CDR1 SGHNT and CDR2 YYREEE (reference sequence). The J segment lost 2 bases and the V segment lost 1 base, leaving 6 bases of the junction unmatched. The CDR3 is made up of 18 amino acids. The CDR3 loop reads CASSLTGTSGRGAYEQYF. The CDR3 nucleotides are TGTGCCAGCAGCTTGACCGGGACTAGCGGGAGGGGGGCCTACGAGCAGTACTTC.